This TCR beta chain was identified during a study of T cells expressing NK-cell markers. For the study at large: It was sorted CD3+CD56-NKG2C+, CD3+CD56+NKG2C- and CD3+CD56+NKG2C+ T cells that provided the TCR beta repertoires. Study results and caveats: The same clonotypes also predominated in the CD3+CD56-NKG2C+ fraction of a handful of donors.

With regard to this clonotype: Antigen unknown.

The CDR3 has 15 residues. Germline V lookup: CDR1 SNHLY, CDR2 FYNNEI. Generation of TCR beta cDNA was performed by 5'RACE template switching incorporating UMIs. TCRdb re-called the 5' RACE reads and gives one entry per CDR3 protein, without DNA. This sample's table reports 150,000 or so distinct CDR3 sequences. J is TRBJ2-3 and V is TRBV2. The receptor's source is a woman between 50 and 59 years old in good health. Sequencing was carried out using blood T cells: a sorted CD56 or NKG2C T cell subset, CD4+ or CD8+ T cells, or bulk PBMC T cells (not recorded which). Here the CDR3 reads CASSEAGLATDTQYF.